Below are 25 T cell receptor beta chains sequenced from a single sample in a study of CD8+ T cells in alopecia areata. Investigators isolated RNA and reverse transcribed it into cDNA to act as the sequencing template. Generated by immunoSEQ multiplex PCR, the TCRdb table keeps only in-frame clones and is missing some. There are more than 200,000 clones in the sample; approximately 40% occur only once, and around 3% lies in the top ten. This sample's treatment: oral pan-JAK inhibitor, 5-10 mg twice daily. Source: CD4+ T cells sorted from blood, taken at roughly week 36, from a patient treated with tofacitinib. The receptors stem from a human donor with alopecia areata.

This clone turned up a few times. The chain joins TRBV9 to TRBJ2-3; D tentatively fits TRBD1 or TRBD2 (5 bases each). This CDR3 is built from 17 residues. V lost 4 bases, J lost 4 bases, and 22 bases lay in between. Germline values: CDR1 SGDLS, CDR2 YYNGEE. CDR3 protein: CASSPRWAWGSPDTQYF. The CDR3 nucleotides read TGTGCCAGCAGCCCCCGTTGGGCCTGGGGGAGCCCAGATACGCAGTATTTT.

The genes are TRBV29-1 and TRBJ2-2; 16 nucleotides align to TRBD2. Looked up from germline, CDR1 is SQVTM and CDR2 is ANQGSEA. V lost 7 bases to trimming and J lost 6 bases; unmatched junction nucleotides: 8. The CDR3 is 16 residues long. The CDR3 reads CSAEGLAGGPPGELFF. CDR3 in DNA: TGCAGCGCTGAGGGACTAGCGGGAGGGCCGCCCGGGGAGCTGTTTTTT.

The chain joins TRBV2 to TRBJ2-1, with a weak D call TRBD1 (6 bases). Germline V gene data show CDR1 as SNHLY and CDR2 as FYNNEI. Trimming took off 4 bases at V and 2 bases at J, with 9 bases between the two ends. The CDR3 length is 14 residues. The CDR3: CASSVQGTYNEQFF. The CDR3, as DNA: TGTGCCAGCAGTGTCCAGGGGACCTACAATGAGCAGTTCTTC.

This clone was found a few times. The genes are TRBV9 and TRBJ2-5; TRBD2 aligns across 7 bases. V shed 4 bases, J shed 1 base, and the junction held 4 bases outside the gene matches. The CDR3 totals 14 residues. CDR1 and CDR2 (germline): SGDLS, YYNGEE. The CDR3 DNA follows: TGTGCCAGCAGCTTCAGCGGGATCCAAGAGACCCAGTACTTC. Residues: CASSFSGIQETQYF.

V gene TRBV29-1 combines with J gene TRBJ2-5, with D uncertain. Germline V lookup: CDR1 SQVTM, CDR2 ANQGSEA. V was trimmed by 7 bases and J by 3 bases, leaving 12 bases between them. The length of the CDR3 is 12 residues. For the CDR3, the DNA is TGCAGCGGTAAAGGAAGGAAAGAGACCCAGTACTTC. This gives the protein CSGKGRKETQYF.

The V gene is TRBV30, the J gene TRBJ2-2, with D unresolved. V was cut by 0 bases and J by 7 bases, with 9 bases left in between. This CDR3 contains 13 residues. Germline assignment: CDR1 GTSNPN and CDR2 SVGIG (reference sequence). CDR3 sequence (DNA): TGTGCCTGGAGTGTACTATCCAACGGGGAGCTGTTTTTT. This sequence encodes CAWSVLSNGELFF.

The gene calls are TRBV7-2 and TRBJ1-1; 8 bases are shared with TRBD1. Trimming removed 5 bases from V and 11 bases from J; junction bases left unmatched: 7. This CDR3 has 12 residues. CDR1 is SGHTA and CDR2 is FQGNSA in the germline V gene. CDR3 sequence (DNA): TGTGCCAGCAGCCCAGGACAGGGATCGGCTTTCTTT. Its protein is CASSPGQGSAFF.

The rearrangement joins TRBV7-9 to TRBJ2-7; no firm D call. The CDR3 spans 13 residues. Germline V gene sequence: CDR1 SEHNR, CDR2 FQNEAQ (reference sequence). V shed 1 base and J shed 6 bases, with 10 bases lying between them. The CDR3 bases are TGTGCCAGCAGCTTAGGTAGGGTTGGCGAGCAGTACTTC. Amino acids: CASSLGRVGEQYF.

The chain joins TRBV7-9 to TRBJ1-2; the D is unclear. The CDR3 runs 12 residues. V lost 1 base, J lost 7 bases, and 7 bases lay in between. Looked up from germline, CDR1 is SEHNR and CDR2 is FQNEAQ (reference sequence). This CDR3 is CASSLESTGYTF. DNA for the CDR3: TGTGCCAGCAGCTTAGAGTCTACTGGCTACACCTTC.

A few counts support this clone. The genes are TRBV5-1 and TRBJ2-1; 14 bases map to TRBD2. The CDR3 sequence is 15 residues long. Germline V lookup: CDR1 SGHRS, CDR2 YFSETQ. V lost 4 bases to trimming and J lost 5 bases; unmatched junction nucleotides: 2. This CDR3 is CASSRGLAGDNEQFF. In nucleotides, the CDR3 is TGCGCCAGCAGCAGGGGACTAGCGGGAGACAATGAGCAGTTCTTC.

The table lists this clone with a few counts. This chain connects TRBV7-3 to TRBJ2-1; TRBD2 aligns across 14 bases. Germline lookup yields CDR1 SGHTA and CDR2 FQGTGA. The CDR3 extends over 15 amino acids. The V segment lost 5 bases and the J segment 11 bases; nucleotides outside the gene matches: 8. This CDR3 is CASSAGTSGSYKQFF. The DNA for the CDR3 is TGTGCCAGCAGCGCTGGGACTAGCGGGAGTTACAAGCAGTTCTTC.

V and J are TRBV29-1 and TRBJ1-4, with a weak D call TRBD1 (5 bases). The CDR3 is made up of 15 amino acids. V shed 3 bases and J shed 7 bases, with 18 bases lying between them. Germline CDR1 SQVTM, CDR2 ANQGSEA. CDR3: CSVETAEGGREKLFF. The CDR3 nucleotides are TGCAGCGTTGAGACAGCCGAGGGTGGACGTGAAAAACTGTTTTTT.

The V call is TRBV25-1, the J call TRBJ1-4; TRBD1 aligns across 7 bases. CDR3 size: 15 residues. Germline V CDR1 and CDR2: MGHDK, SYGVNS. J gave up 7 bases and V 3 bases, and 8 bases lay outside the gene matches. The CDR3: CASSDPAQGGEKLFF. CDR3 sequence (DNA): TGTGCCAGCAGTGATCCCGCCCAGGGGGGTGAAAAACTGTTTTTT.

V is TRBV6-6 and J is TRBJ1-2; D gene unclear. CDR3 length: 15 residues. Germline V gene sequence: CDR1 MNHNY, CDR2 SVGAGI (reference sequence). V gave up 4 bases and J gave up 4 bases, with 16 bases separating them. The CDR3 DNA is TGTGCCAGCAGTTCCCAGAGGCACCTCCTCTATGGCTACACCTTC. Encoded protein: CASSSQRHLLYGYTF.

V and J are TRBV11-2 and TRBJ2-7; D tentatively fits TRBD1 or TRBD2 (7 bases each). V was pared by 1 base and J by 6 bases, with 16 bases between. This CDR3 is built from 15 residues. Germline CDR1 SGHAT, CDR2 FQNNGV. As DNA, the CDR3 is TGTGCCAGCAGCTTAGGGTCAGGGAGGGGGCCCGAGCAGTACTTC. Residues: CASSLGSGRGPEQYF.

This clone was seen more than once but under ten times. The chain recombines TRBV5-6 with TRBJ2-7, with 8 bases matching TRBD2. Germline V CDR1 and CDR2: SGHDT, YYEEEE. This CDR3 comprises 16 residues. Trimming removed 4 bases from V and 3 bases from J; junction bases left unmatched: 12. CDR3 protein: CASSAPGLAGYYEQYF. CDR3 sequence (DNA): TGTGCCAGCAGCGCGCCTGGATTAGCGGGATACTACGAGCAGTACTTC. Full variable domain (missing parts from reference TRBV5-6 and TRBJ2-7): DAGVTQSPTHLIKTRGQQVTLRCSPKSGHDTVSWYQQALGQGPQFIFQYYEEEERQRGNFPDRFSGHQFPNYSSELNVNALLLGDSALYLCASSAPGLAGYYEQYFGPGTRLTVT.

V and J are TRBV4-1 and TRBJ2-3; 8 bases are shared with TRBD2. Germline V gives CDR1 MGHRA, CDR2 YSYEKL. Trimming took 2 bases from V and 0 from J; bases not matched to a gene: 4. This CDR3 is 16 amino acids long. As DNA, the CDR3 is TGCGCCAGCAGCCAAAGACTAGCGACTAGCACAGATACGCAGTATTTT. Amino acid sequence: CASSQRLATSTDTQYF.

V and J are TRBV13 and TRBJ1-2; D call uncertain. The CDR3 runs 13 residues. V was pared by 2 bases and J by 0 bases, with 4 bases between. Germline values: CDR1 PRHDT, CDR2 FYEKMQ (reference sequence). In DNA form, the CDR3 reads TGTGCCAGCAGCTTACGTCCTAACTATGGCTACACCTTC. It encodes CASSLRPNYGYTF.

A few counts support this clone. CDR3 coding DNA: TGCAGCGTTTGGGGGGCGTCTAGCTCCTACGAGCAGTACTTC. As protein: CSVWGASSSYEQYF. The J gene is TRBJ2-7, the V gene TRBV29-1; D may be TRBD1 or TRBD2 (6 bases each). The CDR3 sequence is 14 residues long. Trimming cost V 5 bases and J 0 bases, with 14 bases left between them. Germline CDR1 is SQVTM and CDR2 is ANQGSEA.

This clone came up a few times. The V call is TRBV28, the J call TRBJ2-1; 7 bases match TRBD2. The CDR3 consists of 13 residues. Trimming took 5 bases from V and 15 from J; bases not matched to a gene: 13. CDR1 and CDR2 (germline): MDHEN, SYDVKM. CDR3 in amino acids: CASSRPPGLIAFF. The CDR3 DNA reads TGTGCCAGCAGTCGGCCCCCGGGACTAATTGCGTTCTTC.

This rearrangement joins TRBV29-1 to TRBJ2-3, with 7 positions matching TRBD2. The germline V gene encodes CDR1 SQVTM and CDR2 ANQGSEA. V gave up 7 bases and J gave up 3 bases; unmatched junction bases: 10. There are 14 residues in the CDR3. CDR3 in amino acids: CSATPASGTDTQYF. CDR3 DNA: TGCAGCGCTACGCCGGCTAGCGGTACAGATACGCAGTATTTT.

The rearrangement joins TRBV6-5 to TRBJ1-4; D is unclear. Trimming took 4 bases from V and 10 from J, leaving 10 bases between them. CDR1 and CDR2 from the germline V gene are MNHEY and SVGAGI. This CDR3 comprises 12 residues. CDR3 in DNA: TGTGCCAGCAGTTTCACTACCGGAAAACTGTTTTTT. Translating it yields CASSFTTGKLFF.

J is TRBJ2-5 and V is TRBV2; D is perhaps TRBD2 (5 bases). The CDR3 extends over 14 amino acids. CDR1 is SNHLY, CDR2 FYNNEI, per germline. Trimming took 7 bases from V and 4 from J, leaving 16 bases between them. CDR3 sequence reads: CASKPIATRETQYF. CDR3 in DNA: TGTGCCAGCAAGCCAATAGCGACCAGAGAGACCCAGTACTTC.

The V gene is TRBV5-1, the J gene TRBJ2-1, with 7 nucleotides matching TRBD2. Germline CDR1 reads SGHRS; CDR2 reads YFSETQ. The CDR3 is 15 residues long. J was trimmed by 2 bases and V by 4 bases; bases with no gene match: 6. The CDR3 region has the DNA TGCGCCAGCAGCGGCGGGAGTCTAACCTACAATGAGCAGTTCTTC. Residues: CASSGGSLTYNEQFF. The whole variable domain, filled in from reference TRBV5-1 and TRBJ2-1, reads KAGVTQTPRYLIKTRGQQVTLSCSPISGHRSVSWYQQTPGQGLQFLFEYFSETQRNKGNFPGRFSGRQFSNSRSEMNVSTLELGDSALYLCASSGGSLTYNEQFFGPGTRLTVL.

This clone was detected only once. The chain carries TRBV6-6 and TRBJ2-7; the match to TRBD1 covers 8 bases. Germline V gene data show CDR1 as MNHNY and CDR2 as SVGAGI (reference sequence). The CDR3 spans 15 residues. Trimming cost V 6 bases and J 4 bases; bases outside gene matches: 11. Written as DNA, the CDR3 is TGTGCCAGCAGAGTTCCGGGACAGGCAAATTACGAGCAGTACTTC. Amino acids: CASRVPGQANYEQYF.